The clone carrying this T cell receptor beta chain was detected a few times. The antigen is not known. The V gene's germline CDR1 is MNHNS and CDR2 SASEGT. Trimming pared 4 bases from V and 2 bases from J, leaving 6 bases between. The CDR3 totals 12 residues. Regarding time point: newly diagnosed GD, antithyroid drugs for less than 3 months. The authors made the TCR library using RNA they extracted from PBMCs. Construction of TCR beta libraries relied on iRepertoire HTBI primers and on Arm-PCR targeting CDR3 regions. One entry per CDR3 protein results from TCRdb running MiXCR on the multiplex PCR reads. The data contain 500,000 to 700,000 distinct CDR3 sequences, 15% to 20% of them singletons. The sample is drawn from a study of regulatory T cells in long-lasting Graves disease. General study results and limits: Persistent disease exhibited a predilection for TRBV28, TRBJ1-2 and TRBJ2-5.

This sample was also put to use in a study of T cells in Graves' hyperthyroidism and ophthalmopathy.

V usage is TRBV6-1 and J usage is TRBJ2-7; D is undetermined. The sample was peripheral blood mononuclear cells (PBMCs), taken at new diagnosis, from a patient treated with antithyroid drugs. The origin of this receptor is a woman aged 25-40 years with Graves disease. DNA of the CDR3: TGTGCCAGCAGTGTTATCACCTACGAGCAGTACTTC. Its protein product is CASSVITYEQYF.